The 6 T cell receptor beta chains below were found in one sample sequenced in a study of blood T cells in healthy people across ages. A second PCR, run for roughly 7 to 11 cycles, used a sample-barcoded 5' primer plus a J-beta primer mix. TCRdb redid the calling of the 5' RACE reads with MiXCR, one entry per CDR3 protein. Counted here are about 970,000 distinct CDR3 sequences, just over 50% occurring once; the ten biggest clones make up about a fifth. Source material: blood. The receptors were gathered from a woman in her sixties in good health.

The chain carries TRBV7-3 and TRBJ2-7; a weak D match, TRBD2 (7 bases). Trimming shortened V by 4 bases and J by 6 bases, and 13 bases separated the two germline ends. CDR3 length: 13 residues. Germline V lookup: CDR1 SGHTA, CDR2 FQGTGA. CDR3 residues: CASSSAGGPEQYF. The DNA for the CDR3 is TGTGCCAGCAGCTCCGCCGGGGGGCCCGAGCAGTACTTC.

Comment on this clonotype: A much bigger clone sits one base away, suggesting this may be a read error. The chain employs TRBV10-3 and TRBJ2-5, with 11 bases aligning to TRBD2. This CDR3 is 19 amino acids long. The germline V gene encodes CDR1 ENHRY and CDR2 SYGVKD. V lost 0 bases to trimming and J lost 11 bases; unmatched junction nucleotides: 20. Here the CDR3 DNA reads TGTGCCATCAGTGAGTCAGTCCGGCTAGCGGGAGGTCCGAGTAATGAGCAGTACTTC. This gives the protein CAISESVRLAGGPSNEQYF.

This clonotype was counted ten times or more. CDR3 nucleotides: TGCAGCGTCACCGCCCCGCTTGGCGGGAGAACATACGAGCAGTACTTC. This sequence encodes CSVTAPLGGRTYEQYF. The rearrangement links TRBV29-1 to TRBJ2-7; 7 positions agree with TRBD2. CDR3 length equals 16 residues. J was trimmed by 4 bases and V by 6 bases; bases with no gene match: 18. Germline V CDR1 and CDR2: SQVTM, ANQGSEA.

V and J are TRBV20-1 and TRBJ2-1; D ambiguous. The V gene lost 6 bases and the J gene lost 1 base, with 13 bases spanning the gap. From germline, CDR1 is DFQATT and CDR2 SNEGSKA (reference sequence). The CDR3 is 14 residues long. The CDR3 loop reads CSAQGPKSYNEQFF. The CDR3 nucleotides read TGCAGTGCCCAAGGGCCGAAGTCCTACAATGAGCAGTTCTTC.

This clonotype occurred a few times. The V and J genes are TRBV5-1 and TRBJ2-3; D is possibly TRBD2 (5 bases). With 10 bases removed from V and 6 bases from J, the gap between germline ends came to 12 bases. Per germline, CDR1 SGHRS and CDR2 YFSETQ. The CDR3 has 11 residues. CDR3 DNA: TGCGCCTCAAAGCGGCTTGATACGCAGTATTTT. This translates into CASKRLDTQYF.

This chain connects TRBV28 to TRBJ2-7, with D maybe TRBD1 (6 bases). With 2 bases removed from V and 1 base from J, the gap between germline ends came to 12 bases. From germline, CDR1 is MDHEN and CDR2 SYDVKM. The CDR3 contains 15 residues. DNA of the CDR3: TGTGCCAGCAGTTTAGGCAGGGGAGTTTCCTACGAGCAGTACTTC. Its translation is CASSLGRGVSYEQYF.